This T cell receptor beta chain was captured by sequencing in a study of blood T cell repertoires in COVID-19. Study summary: Sample material is recorded as cDNA or gDNA derived from T cells, B-cell-depleted T cells, or PBMCs.

This clone has only a few counts. Generated by immunoSEQ multiplex PCR, the TCRdb table keeps only in-frame clones and is missing some. The top ten hold 10% of the sample, which has 140,000 to 150,000 clones, 84% seen once. The CDR3 loop spans 11 amino acids. Trimming removed 5 bases from V and 8 bases from J; junction bases left unmatched: 0. Germline lookup yields CDR1 WSHSY and CDR2 SAAADI. Sequencing was carried out using peripheral blood. The receptor was isolated from a man aged 55 to 70 with active or convalescent COVID-19. J is TRBJ1-1 and V is TRBV10-2; TRBD1 agrees at 9 bases. The CDR3 region is CASSTGGEAFF. As DNA, the CDR3 is TGCGCCAGCAGTACAGGGGGCGAAGCTTTCTTT.